The 20 T cell receptor beta chains presented below share a single source sample, sequenced in a study of radiation and T cells in renal cell carcinoma. The table came from immunoSEQ multiplex PCR; TCRdb's copy has only in-frame clones and leaves some out. Among roughly 130,000 clones listed, approximately 80% were seen once. Time point specified: blood 2 weeks post-SBRT. Treatment here: 15 Gy SBRT to primary tumor, nephrectomy 4 weeks later. The sample consisted of blood, taken from a patient whose treatment included radiotherapy and nephrectomy. The receptors here all came from a woman in her sixties with renal cell carcinoma.

The chain links TRBV7-2 to TRBJ1-2, with a possible D match to TRBD1 (6 bases). The CDR3 spans 13 residues. The V and J ends lost 2 bases and 8 bases respectively, with 12 bases between them. Germline V gene data show CDR1 as SGHTA and CDR2 as FQGNSA. The CDR3: CASSLNTGQGYTF. The CDR3 region has the DNA TGTGCCAGCAGCTTAAACACAGGACAGGGCTACACCTTC.

The chain couples TRBV9 to TRBJ2-7, with D perhaps TRBD2 (6 bases). Trimming removed 4 bases at V and 5 bases at J, with 13 bases between. The germline V gene encodes CDR1 SGDLS and CDR2 YYNGEE. The length of the CDR3 is 13 residues. DNA of the CDR3: TGTGCCAGCAGCTCCGGGGGTTACGACGAGCAGTACTTC. Translating it yields CASSSGGYDEQYF.

The V and J genes are TRBV19 and TRBJ2-7; D is possibly TRBD1 (5 bases). The V and J ends lost 6 bases and 1 base respectively, with 10 bases between them. CDR3 length: 13 residues. The germline CDR1 and CDR2 sequences are LNHDA and SQIVND (reference sequence). DNA for the CDR3: TGTGCCAGTAGCTCGCAGGGTTCCTACGAGCAGTACTTC. Protein product: CASSSQGSYEQYF.

The V gene is TRBV7-9, the J gene TRBJ2-7, with a weak D call TRBD1 (5 bases). The CDR3 spans 13 residues. Germline lookup yields CDR1 SEHNR and CDR2 FQNEAQ (reference sequence). V was shortened by 5 bases and J by 6 bases, with 14 bases between the two germline ends. The CDR3 loop is CASSLGALVEQYF. In nucleotides, the CDR3 is TGTGCCAGCAGCCTAGGGGCGCTGGTCGAGCAGTACTTC. The full variable domain, rest sourced from reference TRBV7-9 and TRBJ2-7, is DTGVSQNPRHKITKRGQNVTFRCDPISEHNRLYWYRQTLGQGPEFLTYFQNEAQLEKSRLLSDRFSAERPKGSFSTLEIQRTEQGDSAMYLCASSLGALVEQYFGPGTRLTVT.

The rearrangement links TRBV4-1 to TRBJ2-2; D gene ambiguous. CDR1 is MGHRA and CDR2 is YSYEKL in the germline V gene. V was clipped by 1 base and J by 5 bases, with 8 bases between them. The length of the CDR3 is 14 residues. CDR3 region: CASSQVRGTGELFF. CDR3 in DNA: TGCGCCAGCAGCCAAGTCCGAGGTACCGGGGAGCTGTTTTTT.

The chain joins TRBV27 to TRBJ2-1, with D perhaps TRBD1 (5 bases). Deletions cut 3 bases from V and 7 bases from J, with 10 bases between. This CDR3 has 13 residues. The germline V gene encodes CDR1 MNHEY and CDR2 SMNVEV (reference sequence). CDR3 sequence: CASSFTRVNEQFF. The DNA for the CDR3 is TGTGCCAGCAGTTTCACCAGGGTGAATGAGCAGTTCTTC.

The chain recombines TRBV28 with TRBJ1-1, with D perhaps TRBD1 (6 bases). The germline V gene has CDR1 MDHEN and CDR2 SYDVKM. The CDR3 length is 11 residues. The germline V and J ends were trimmed by 5 bases and 10 bases, with 11 bases remaining between them. CDR3 DNA sequence: TGTGCCAGCAGTGGACAGCCAACAGCTTTCTTT. The encoded protein is CASSGQPTAFF.

The V gene is TRBV4-1, the J gene TRBJ2-2, with 10 bases matching TRBD1. This CDR3 has 21 amino acids. The J segment lost 3 bases and the V segment lost 0 bases, leaving 16 bases of the junction unmatched. The germline V gene encodes CDR1 MGHRA and CDR2 YSYEKL. The CDR3 region is CASSQDPGTGADGRYTGELFF. The CDR3 region has the DNA TGCGCCAGCAGCCAAGATCCTGGGACAGGGGCCGACGGAAGATACACCGGGGAGCTGTTTTTT.

This sequence joins TRBV27 and TRBJ1-1; unclear D gene. The germline CDR1 and CDR2 sequences are MNHEY and SMNVEV (reference sequence). The length of the CDR3 is 14 residues. V lost 0 bases and J lost 2, with 7 bases in between. CDR3 region: CASSLSARNTEAFF. The CDR3 bases are TGTGCCAGCAGTTTATCGGCGAGAAACACTGAAGCTTTCTTT.

The chain combines TRBV14 with TRBJ2-5; 7 nucleotides match TRBD1. CDR3 length equals 16 residues. Germline CDR1 and CDR2: SGHDN and FVKESK. V shed 3 bases, J shed 7 bases, and the junction held 14 bases outside the gene matches. CDR3 in DNA: TGTGCCAGCAGCCACCCTAGCCGGGACAGCACTAGGACCCAGTACTTC. Encoded protein: CASSHPSRDSTRTQYF.

The CDR3 nucleotides are TGTGCCAGTAGTCCAGACAGGGGGAGAGACACTGAAGCTTTCTTT. Its translation is CASSPDRGRDTEAFF. The genes are TRBV19 and TRBJ1-1; TRBD1 matches at 9 bases. The CDR3 is 15 amino acids. CDR1 is LNHDA and CDR2 is SQIVND in the germline V gene (reference sequence). Trimming removed 5 bases from V and 3 bases from J; junction bases left unmatched: 7. The full variable domain, with the rest looked up from reference TRBV19 and TRBJ1-1, is DGGITQSPKYLFRKEGQNVTLSCEQNLNHDAMYWYRQDPGQGLRLIYYSQIVNDFQKGDIAEGYSVSREKKESFPLTVTSAQKNPTAFYLCASSPDRGRDTEAFFGQGTRLTVV.

The chain links TRBV13 to TRBJ2-3; either TRBD1 or TRBD2 may fit D (6 bases each). Germline loops: CDR1 PRHDT, CDR2 FYEKMQ (reference sequence). There are 14 residues in the CDR3. V lost 5 bases, J lost 4 bases, and 13 bases lay in between. The CDR3 sequence is CASSPTGAPDTQYF. CDR3 DNA sequence: TGTGCCAGCAGCCCTACGGGGGCCCCAGATACGCAGTATTTT.

The V and J genes are TRBV10-3 and TRBJ1-5; D unresolved. Germline V gene data show CDR1 as ENHRY and CDR2 as SYGVKD. V lost 11 bases, J lost 1 base, and 18 bases lay in between. CDR3 length: 15 amino acids. CDR3 sequence reads: CASKAERGSNQPQHF. The CDR3 DNA sequence: TGTGCCTCCAAAGCTGAGCGGGGAAGCAATCAGCCCCAGCATTTT.

The genes are TRBV18 and TRBJ1-4, with D possibly being TRBD1 (5 bases). Trimming left V 4 bases short and J 6 bases short, with 9 bases between. The germline gives CDR1 KGHSH, CDR2 LQKENI. CDR3 size: 13 residues. The CDR3 sequence: CASSLGLDEKLFF. CDR3 sequence (DNA): TGTGCCAGCTCACTGGGACTGGATGAAAAACTGTTTTTT.

CDR3 nucleotide sequence: TGCGCCAGCAGCTCTCTACAGGGTTCCTATGGCTACACCTTC. It is translated as CASSSLQGSYGYTF. V and J are TRBV4-3 and TRBJ1-2, with D possibly matching TRBD1 (6 bases). Trimming cost V 5 bases and J 4 bases, with 14 bases left between them. Germline-derived CDR1 and CDR2 are LGHNA and YSLEER. This CDR3 spans 14 amino acids.

This clone was observed a few times. The rearrangement links TRBV10-3 to TRBJ2-7; the match to TRBD1 covers 8 bases. V was clipped by 2 bases and J by 4 bases; unmatched bases: 10. Germline-derived CDR1 and CDR2 are ENHRY and SYGVKD. The CDR3 has 16 residues. The CDR3 loop reads CAISEKSGGDLYEQYF. The CDR3 DNA reads as TGTGCCATCAGTGAGAAGTCAGGGGGCGATCTTTACGAGCAGTACTTC.

The V gene is TRBV7-9, the J gene TRBJ1-4; D is unresolved. Trimming removed 1 base at V and 7 bases at J, with 13 bases between. The CDR3 runs 15 residues. CDR1 SEHNR and CDR2 FQNEAQ come from the germline V gene (reference sequence). The CDR3 region is CASSLERVNGEKLFF. In DNA form, the CDR3 reads TGTGCCAGCAGCTTAGAAAGGGTGAATGGTGAAAAACTGTTTTTT. Full variable domain (outside the CDR3, taken from reference TRBV7-9 and TRBJ1-4): DTGVSQNPRHKITKRGQNVTFRCDPISEHNRLYWYRQTLGQGPEFLTYFQNEAQLEKSRLLSDRFSAERPKGSFSTLEIQRTEQGDSAMYLCASSLERVNGEKLFFGSGTQLSVL.

The chain uses TRBV4-3 and TRBJ1-1; D ambiguous. CDR1 LGHNA and CDR2 YSLEER come from the germline V gene. CDR3 length: 14 amino acids. With 3 bases removed from V and 4 bases from J, the gap between germline ends came to 12 bases. CDR3 loop: CASSQGFGITEAFF. The DNA of the CDR3 is TGCGCCAGCAGCCAGGGGTTCGGGATCACTGAAGCTTTCTTT.

This clone came up once. The chain is built from TRBV7-9 and TRBJ2-5; 9 bases are shared with TRBD1. Germline CDR1 reads SEHNR; CDR2 reads FQNEAQ (reference sequence). After removal of 5 bases from V and 4 bases from J, the junction contained 8 bases not matched to a gene. The CDR3 consists of 15 residues. CDR3: CASSRGDRVGETQYF. DNA of the CDR3: TGTGCCAGCAGCCGGGGGGACAGGGTAGGAGAGACCCAGTACTTC.

The CDR3 reads CASSLGGAQGPISYEQYF. Here the CDR3 DNA reads TGTGCCAGCAGCTTGGGGGGGGCACAGGGGCCCATCTCCTACGAGCAGTACTTC. The chain joins TRBV5-5 to TRBJ2-7, with D possibly matching TRBD1 (7 bases). The V gene's germline CDR1 is SGHKS and CDR2 YYEKEE (reference sequence). V dropped 0 bases and J dropped 0 bases, with 19 bases sitting between them. This CDR3 contains 18 residues.